A single T cell receptor beta chain is shown here with its context. Its binding antigen is unknown. No base qualities exist here, and no much larger clone lies one base off it. The meaning of the sample's time point label: about 28 days (+/-7) after the second vaccine dose. The label giving this sample's treatment or condition can be read as: meningococcal conjugate vaccine given as trial control. The vaccinee samples were drawn from two UK trials, COV001 and COV002, one of which was a single-blind randomized controlled phase 2/3 trial testing AZD1222 (ChAdOx1 nCoV-19) in healthy adults. For TCRbeta chain sequencing, PBMC samples were collected from trial participants at day 0 and at day 28 after the second dose. The data were obtained in a study of T cell responses to AZD1222 COVID-19 vaccine (dated by TCRdb to the early 2020s). Background for the entire study: A total of over 230 trial participants underwent TCR sequencing, of whom 207 received two doses of AZD1222 and some 26 received two doses of the MenACWY control vaccine. Trial participants were enrolled by age into 18-55, 56-69 and 70-plus year subgroups, with about 150, 27 and 61 TCR-sequenced participants respectively.

The CDR3 regions of human TCRbeta chains were analyzed by immunosequencing. The original pipeline was this. TCRs in the repertoires were compared against a reference library of SARS-CoV-2-specific TCRs that had been generated with the MIRA antigen-specificity platform. Breadth was defined as the fraction of unique TCRs that were SARS-CoV-2-associated. Depth was defined as the fraction of total T cells that were SARS-CoV-2-associated. Using the MIRA data, every spike-specific TCR was mapped to the spike region that the TCR reacted to and assigned to either a CD4 or a CD8 class. Log10-transformed breadth and depth values were compared by one-way ANOVA with Sidak's multiple comparisons tests. Drawn from immuneACCESS, this table holds only the in-frame rearrangements with V and J called that TCRdb kept. Clones are partly lost; checked studies trace under half to an unresolved V gene and leave the rest unexplained. Clone size and the V and J calls come from that table; the DNA yielded D and trimming. The sample records about 200,000 clones, about 94% of which are singletons. The top ten clones comprise around 1.5% of the sample.

What the research found in general, with its limitations: Only a handful of AZD1222 recipients were SARS-CoV-2 seropositive at baseline, limiting conclusions about previously exposed vaccinees. Epitopes outside the regions mutated in the B.1.351 and B.1.1.7 variants were reportedly recognized by nearly half of the unique spike-specific TCRs. A significant rise in spike-specific TCR breadth and depth was observed after two AZD1222 doses relative to day 0 and relative to MenACWY recipients. The vaccine-associated CD4 TCRs covered the entire spike protein, and the dominant responses fell in regions 160-218 and 743-854. In the small 56-69-year group, the increase in depth fell short of significance, most likely because of low power. Participants were mostly white British and included more females than males, and it was suggested by the authors that clonal diversity may have been underestimated. Because no samples from the day 14 peak response were available, repertoires could be characterized only after the peak T cell response.

This clonotype originated in an adult who received the MenACWY meningococcal vaccine as a control. Sample: peripheral blood, taken 28 days after the second dose of the MenACWY control vaccine.

This receptor has the CDR3 CASSLGGANEQFF. The DNA sequence is TGTGCCAGCAGCTTAGGCGGGGCGAATGAGCAGTTCTTC. Rearrangement joined TRBV7-3 to TRBJ2-1, and possibly TRBD2, on 6 matching bases. CDR1 and CDR2 are read off the germline V gene as SGHTA and FQGTGA. V and J are truncated by 2 bases and 7 bases respectively, leaving an intervening sequence of 9 bases. Counted from cysteine to phenylalanine, this CDR3 has 13 amino acids. Only the CDR3 DNA is retained, 39 bases long and in frame from the first base. With all but the CDR3 taken from the reference TRBV7-3 and TRBJ2-1 genes, the full variable domain is: GAGVSQTPSNKVTEKGKYVELRCDPISGHTALYWYRQSLGQGPEFLIYFQGTGAADDSGLPNDRFFAVRPEGSVSTLKIQRTERGDSAVYLCASSLGGANEQFFGPGTRLTVL.